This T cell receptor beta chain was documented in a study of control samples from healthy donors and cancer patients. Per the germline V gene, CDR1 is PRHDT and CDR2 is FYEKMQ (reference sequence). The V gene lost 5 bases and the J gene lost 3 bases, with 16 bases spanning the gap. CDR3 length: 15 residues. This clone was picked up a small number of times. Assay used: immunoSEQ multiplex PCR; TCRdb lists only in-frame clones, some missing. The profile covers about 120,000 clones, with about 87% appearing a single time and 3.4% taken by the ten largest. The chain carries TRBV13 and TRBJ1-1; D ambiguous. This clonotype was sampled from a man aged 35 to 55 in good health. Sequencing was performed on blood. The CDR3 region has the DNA TGTGCCAGCAGCCGAGGACTGTCTTCGGACACTGAAGCTTTCTTT. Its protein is CASSRGLSSDTEAFF.